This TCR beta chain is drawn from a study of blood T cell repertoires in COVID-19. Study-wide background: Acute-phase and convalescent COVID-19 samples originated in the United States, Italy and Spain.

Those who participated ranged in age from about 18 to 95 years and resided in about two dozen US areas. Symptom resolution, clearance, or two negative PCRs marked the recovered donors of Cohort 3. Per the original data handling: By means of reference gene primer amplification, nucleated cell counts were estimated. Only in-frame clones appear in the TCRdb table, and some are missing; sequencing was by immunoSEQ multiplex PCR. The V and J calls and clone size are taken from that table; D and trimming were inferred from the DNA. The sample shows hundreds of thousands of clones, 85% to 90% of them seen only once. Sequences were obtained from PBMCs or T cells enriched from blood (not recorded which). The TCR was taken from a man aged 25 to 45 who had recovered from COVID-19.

CDR3 sequence (DNA): TGCGCCAGCAGGAACACAGGGGGTACTGAAGCTTTCTTT. Translated: CASRNTGGTEAFF. The chain joins TRBV10-2 to TRBJ1-1; 8 bases map to TRBD1. V shed 6 bases, J shed 5 bases, and the junction held 5 bases outside the gene matches. This CDR3 is 13 amino acids long. Germline CDR1 and CDR2: WSHSY and SAAADI.